This passage covers 20 T cell receptor beta chains from one sample sequenced in a study of blood T cell repertoires in COVID-19. Clones were sequenced by immunoSEQ multiplex PCR, and TCRdb holds only the in-frame ones, with some missing. The table shows under 150,000 clones, with 84% occurring only once. The specimen was PBMCs or T cells enriched from blood (not recorded which). The receptors come from a man between 50 and 59 years old in a cohort exposed to, infected with or recovered from COVID-19 (not recorded which).

The chain links TRBV10-3 to TRBJ1-3; D may be TRBD1 (5 bases). The CDR3 is 14 amino acids. The germline V and J ends were trimmed by 11 bases and 5 bases, with 19 bases remaining between them. Germline CDR1 ENHRY, CDR2 SYGVKD. The CDR3 DNA follows: TGTGCCGGGAGGCGAAATGCGGACAGAAACACCATATATTTT. Encoded protein: CAGRRNADRNTIYF.

The chain employs TRBV28 and TRBJ2-7; 12 nucleotides agree with TRBD2. The ends lost 11 bases at V and 4 bases at J; junction bases unmatched: 6. This CDR3 has 13 amino acids. CDR1 MDHEN and CDR2 SYDVKM come from the germline V gene. CDR3 nucleotide sequence: TGTGCCTGGTCGACTAGCGGGAGATACGAGCAGTACTTC. It yields the protein CAWSTSGRYEQYF.

This chain connects TRBV6-5 to TRBJ1-4, with TRBD1 as a possible D gene (6 bases). V gave up 5 bases and J gave up 3 bases, with 13 bases separating them. This CDR3 spans 15 amino acids. Germline V gives CDR1 MNHEY, CDR2 SVGAGI. In DNA, the CDR3 is TGTGCCAGCAGTCACGGGGGGGCATCTAATGAAAAACTGTTTTTT. Protein: CASSHGGASNEKLFF.

The rearrangement joins TRBV5-1 to TRBJ2-6; D possibly corresponds to TRBD2 (6 bases). Germline V gene lookup returns CDR1 SGHRS and CDR2 YFSETQ. This CDR3 comprises 16 residues. V dropped 4 bases and J dropped 2 bases, with 13 bases sitting between them. The CDR3 is CASSPIAETGANVLTF. The CDR3 DNA sequence: TGCGCCAGCAGCCCTATAGCGGAGACTGGGGCCAACGTCCTGACTTTC.

The rearrangement links TRBV7-3 to TRBJ1-2; the D gene is possibly TRBD1 (6 bases). V was clipped by 10 bases and J by 5 bases, with 20 bases between them. The V gene's germline CDR1 is SGHTA and CDR2 FQGTGA. CDR3 length equals 14 residues. The CDR3 DNA follows: TGTGCCATAATCGCCAACAGGGAGCGATATGGCTACACCTTC. This codes for CAIIANRERYGYTF.

The chain carries TRBV5-1 and TRBJ2-7; 7 nucleotides line up with TRBD2. The germline CDR1 and CDR2 sequences are SGHRS and YFSETQ. Trimming cost V 4 bases and J 0 bases; bases outside gene matches: 4. This CDR3 is 14 amino acids long. The CDR3 loop is CASSPSGVSYEQYF. CDR3 bases: TGCGCCAGCAGCCCAAGCGGGGTCTCCTACGAGCAGTACTTC.

The chain employs TRBV5-1 and TRBJ1-2, with no clear D. Germline CDR1 is SGHRS and CDR2 is YFSETQ. V gave up 4 bases and J gave up 2 bases, with 12 bases separating them. This CDR3 region has 14 residues. CDR3 nucleotides: TGCGCCAGCAGCGTCGATACACCAAACTATGGCTACACCTTC. Its protein is CASSVDTPNYGYTF.

The V call is TRBV5-1, the J call TRBJ2-1; the match to TRBD2 covers 9 bases. V was clipped by 4 bases and J by 8 bases; unmatched bases: 7. Germline-derived CDR1 and CDR2 are SGHRS and YFSETQ. The CDR3 extends over 14 amino acids. The CDR3 here is CASSRIAGVDEQFF. The DNA for the CDR3 is TGCGCCAGCAGCAGGATAGCGGGAGTTGATGAGCAGTTCTTC.

The gene calls are TRBV23-1 and TRBJ2-1; 7 bases agree with TRBD2. TRBV23-1 is sorted into the ORF group, with uncertain function. The CDR3 extends over 14 amino acids. Losses at the gene ends were 2 bases for V and 12 bases for J; bases not matched to a gene: 10. The CDR3, as DNA: TGCGCCAGCAGTCAAACGGGAGGCTGGTGGTGGCAGTTCTTC. The encoded protein is CASSQTGGWWWQFF.

V and J are TRBV9 and TRBJ2-7; D may be TRBD1 (6 bases). Trimming removed 3 bases from V and 3 bases from J, with 10 bases in between. This CDR3 is built from 13 residues. Germline-derived CDR1 and CDR2 are SGDLS and YYNGEE. CDR3 sequence (DNA): TGTGCCAGCAGCGCAGGACAGTTCTACGAGCAGTACTTC. This codes for CASSAGQFYEQYF. Using reference TRBV9 and TRBJ2-7 for the parts outside the CDR3, the full variable domain is DSGVTQTPKHLITATGQRVTLRCSPRSGDLSVYWYQQSLDQGLQFLIQYYNGEERAKGNILERFSAQQFPDLHSELNLSSLELGDSALYFCASSAGQFYEQYFGPGTRLTVT.

The V call is TRBV5-1, the J call TRBJ1-2; weak D call: TRBD1 (6 bases). The CDR3 has 17 residues. The V end lost 4 bases, the J end lost 1 base, and 20 bases lay between the germline ends. CDR1 SGHRS and CDR2 YFSETQ come from the germline V gene. Here the CDR3 reads CASSPTGYDHRNYGYTF. CDR3 DNA: TGCGCCAGCAGCCCTACAGGGTACGATCATCGTAACTATGGCTACACCTTC. The whole variable domain, filled in from reference TRBV5-1 and TRBJ1-2, reads KAGVTQTPRYLIKTRGQQVTLSCSPISGHRSVSWYQQTPGQGLQFLFEYFSETQRNKGNFPGRFSGRQFSNSRSEMNVSTLELGDSALYLCASSPTGYDHRNYGYTFGSGTRLTVV.

J is TRBJ2-5 and V is TRBV11-2; the match to TRBD1 covers 7 bases. CDR1 and CDR2 (germline): SGHAT, FQNNGV. CDR3 length: 12 amino acids. V lost 11 bases, J lost 5 bases, and 8 bases stayed unmatched. The CDR3 here is CAGSGTVETQYF. The DNA for the CDR3 is TGTGCCGGCTCCGGGACAGTCGAGACCCAGTACTTC.

CDR3 in DNA: TGTGCCACCAGCAGACCAGGGGGCACTAATGAAAAACTGTTTTTT. Protein: CATSRPGGTNEKLFF. The chain recombines TRBV15 with TRBJ1-4, with 8 positions matching TRBD1. Germline V CDR1 and CDR2: LNHNV, YYDKDF (reference sequence). The CDR3 is 15 amino acids. V shed 2 bases, J shed 2 bases, and the junction held 1 base outside the gene matches.

In this sample, this clone turned up a few times. The V and J genes are TRBV7-8 and TRBJ2-5, with D maybe TRBD2 (5 bases). The CDR3 is 13 residues long. Germline CDR1 is SGHVS and CDR2 is FQNEAQ. The V and J ends lost 5 bases and 4 bases respectively, with 11 bases between them. The CDR3 DNA sequence: TGTGCCAGCAGCCTACGGGAAACAGAGACCCAGTACTTC. Encoded protein: CASSLRETETQYF.

This CDR3 reads CASSLGQVVGETQYF. DNA of the CDR3: TGTGCCAGCAGCTTAGGACAGGTCGTAGGCGAGACCCAGTACTTC. This sequence joins TRBV11-2 and TRBJ2-5; possible D gene TRBD1, 6 bases. CDR1 SGHAT and CDR2 FQNNGV come from the germline V gene. The V end lost 1 base, the J end lost 5 bases, and 14 bases lay between the germline ends. The CDR3 has 15 amino acids.

The chain couples TRBV2 to TRBJ1-4; TRBD1 matches at 9 bases. V dropped 5 bases and J dropped 7; count of bases not matched to a gene: 8. Germline V gene sequence: CDR1 SNHLY, CDR2 FYNNEI. The CDR3 runs to 15 residues. The chain's CDR3 is CASSIGTGKFEKLFF. DNA of the CDR3: TGTGCCAGCAGTATCGGGACAGGGAAATTTGAAAAACTGTTTTTT.

The chain joins TRBV7-2 to TRBJ2-2, with 11 bases fitting TRBD1. The germline CDR1 and CDR2 sequences are SGHTA and FQGNSA. V trimming: 0 bases; J trimming: 5 bases; junction bases outside the gene matches: 8. The CDR3 totals 18 residues. The chain's CDR3 is CASSLAGTGGIWTGELFF. The CDR3 DNA follows: TGTGCCAGCAGCTTAGCGGGGACAGGGGGGATTTGGACCGGGGAGCTGTTTTTT.

This clone was detected a few times. This chain joins TRBV7-9 and TRBJ2-5; 8 nucleotides align to TRBD1. Germline-derived CDR1 and CDR2 are SEHNR and FQNEAQ (reference sequence). V shed 5 bases and J 5 bases; nucleotides not matched to a gene: 7. This CDR3 has 14 residues. CDR3 sequence reads: CASSGVRGRETQYF. For the CDR3, the DNA is TGTGCCAGCAGCGGGGTCAGGGGGCGGGAGACCCAGTACTTC.

The chain has TRBV2 and TRBJ1-6; 9 positions agree with TRBD1. CDR3 length equals 15 residues. CDR1 is SNHLY and CDR2 is FYNNEI in the germline V gene. V shed 2 bases and J 10 bases; nucleotides not matched to a gene: 6. The CDR3 region is CASSEIQGARSPLHF. The CDR3 DNA reads TGTGCCAGCAGTGAAATACAGGGGGCACGATCACCCCTCCACTTT.

Concerning this clone: Other nucleotide sequences from this sample produce the same CDR3. The rearrangement uses TRBV18 and TRBJ2-2; D unclear. Germline V gene data show CDR1 as KGHSH and CDR2 as LQKENI. Trimming stripped 3 bases from V and 1 base from J, with 3 bases between. This CDR3 contains 13 residues. This chain's CDR3 is CASSPQNTGELFF. CDR3 bases: TGTGCCAGCTCACCCCAGAACACCGGGGAGCTGTTTTTT.